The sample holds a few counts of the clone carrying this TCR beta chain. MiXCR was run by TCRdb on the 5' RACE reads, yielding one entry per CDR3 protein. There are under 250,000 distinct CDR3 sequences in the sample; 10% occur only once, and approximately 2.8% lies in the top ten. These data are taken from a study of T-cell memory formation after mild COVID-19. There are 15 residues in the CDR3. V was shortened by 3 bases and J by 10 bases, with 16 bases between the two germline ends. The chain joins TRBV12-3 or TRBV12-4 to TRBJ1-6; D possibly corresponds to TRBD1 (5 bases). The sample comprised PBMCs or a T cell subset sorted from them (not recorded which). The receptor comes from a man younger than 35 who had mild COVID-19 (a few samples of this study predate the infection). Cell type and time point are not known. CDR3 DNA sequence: TGTGCCAGCAGTTTGCGGCAGGGCAACGACTCACCCCTCCACTTT. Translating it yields CASSLRQGNDSPLHF.